A selection of T cell receptor beta chains follows, all from one sample in a study of cytomegalovirus exposure and HLA in healthy donors. TCRdb's table, derived via immunoSEQ multiplex PCR, lists solely in-frame clones and lacks some. Of 80,000 or so clones in the sample, over 9% were seen once. Material for sequencing was PBMCs. These receptors all come from a man aged 55 to 69 in good health and CMV-seropositive. CDR3s include the opening cysteine and the closing phenylalanine or tryptophan. Each record gives: V gene, CDR3 length, J gene, CDR3 protein.

TRBV9,15,TRBJ2-5,CASSYGGQPQETQYF
TRBV21-1,23,TRBJ2-6,CASSNPRVRPLVGPYSGANVLTF
TRBV6-5,16,TRBJ1-2,CASSYSGSALVIGYTF
TRBV5-1,18,TRBJ2-3,CASSSGTGDRRWVDTQYF
TRBV30,11,TRBJ1-2,CAWTGGAGYTF
TRBV28,13,TRBJ2-3,CASSLPVTDTQYF
TRBV5-1,16,TRBJ2-3,CASSLATGGMTDTQYF
TRBV5-1,16,TRBJ2-3,CASSSRQTSNTDTQYF
TRBV7-8,16,TRBJ2-7,CASSFNTGHRLYEQYF
TRBV19,15,TRBJ2-7,CASSLGLAGDYEQYF
TRBV7-2,15,TRBJ2-7,CASSPIAGASVEQYF
TRBV2,15,TRBJ2-2,CASSASGSPLGELFF
TRBV6-1,14,TRBJ2-3,CASKTTSGGDTQYF
TRBV6-4,15,TRBJ1-1,CASSGYQGGRTEAFF
TRBV6-6,13,TRBJ2-1,CASSPAGNNEQFF
TRBV6-1,11,TRBJ1-6,CASSDRDFLHF
TRBV11-2,11,TRBJ2-5,CASSPQETQYF
TRBV19,16,TRBJ1-5,CASSTPDRGRDQPQHF
TRBV5-1,15,TRBJ2-1,CASSWGGYSYNEQFF
TRBV4-1,14,TRBJ2-1,CASAQGAIQGEQFF
TRBV11-1,18,TRBJ1-2,CASSLQSAAGPGAYGYTF
TRBV30,12,TRBJ2-7,CAWSIRGPRQYF
TRBV5-1,15,TRBJ2-3,CASSFLSTINDTQYF
TRBV28,13,TRBJ1-3,CASSLGGTDTIYF
TRBV5-1,16,TRBJ2-5,CASSPPGQGAGETQYF
TRBV7-6,17,TRBJ2-1,CASSLSQPSGFYNEQFF
TRBV15,15,TRBJ1-4,CATGETFATNEKLFF
TRBV5-6,16,TRBJ2-1,CASSSQLAGVFNEQFF
TRBV30,14,TRBJ1-1,CAWSSHRGSTEAFF
TRBV18,15,TRBJ2-3,CASSPREGRTDTQYF
TRBV5-4,14,TRBJ2-2,CASSLDRGPGELFF
TRBV7-9,15,TRBJ2-5,CASSLAGRTGETQYF
TRBV4-2,16,TRBJ2-1,CASSQVTSGVGNEQFF
TRBV5-6,15,TRBJ2-1,CASSSQGAYSHEQFF
TRBV9,14,TRBJ1-1,CASSPRGRDTEAFF
TRBV28,14,TRBJ1-4,CASSRDRVDEKLFF
TRBV5-1,12,TRBJ2-3,CASSTPQEAQYF
TRBV28,17,TRBJ2-5,CASSFSRGEQGLETQYF
TRBV7-3,15,TRBJ1-1,CASSRQGGARTEAFF